This T cell receptor (beta chain) was identified in a study of human T cells and chemical hapten exposure. Study results and limitations: The number of TCRs above 1 in 1000 frequency did not change after DPC sensitization.

The library put unique molecular identifiers onto individual cDNA molecules. As originally analysed: A typical sample had roughly 91,000 TCRs, with roughly 23,224 to 690,600 overall. TCRdb re-called the RACE reads through MiXCR, storing one row per CDR3 protein. The V and J calls and clone size are TCRdb's, not the authors'. The sample lists fewer than 45,000 distinct CDR3 sequences; 3% to 4.5% were seen once. Specified time point: patch test 1, 2 weeks after DPC sensitization. As to treatment: therapeutic diphenylcyclopropenone sensitization with weekly scalp DPC. Extraction yielded total RNA from whole blood (unfractionated). This clonotype has ten or more counts. Its antigen is still unknown. Germline CDR1 MNHNS, CDR2 SASEGT. V was pared by 3 bases and J by 2 bases, with 10 bases between. This CDR3 comprises 14 residues.

This clonotype originated in a man aged 50-59 years with alopecia areata. Some clones in this sample may be carry-over from other donors' samples. V gene TRBV6-1 combines with J gene TRBJ1-1; no definite D call. This material consisted of whole blood, taken in connection with sensitization to the hapten diphenylcyclopropenone (DPC). The CDR3 here is CASSDRGHNTEAFF. The CDR3 DNA reads TGTGCCAGCAGTGACAGAGGCCACAACACTGAAGCTTTCTTT.